The entry that follows covers one T cell receptor beta chain sequence. Trimming cost V 4 bases and J 7 bases; bases outside gene matches: 23. The CDR3 sequence is 19 residues long. CDR1 is SGHRS and CDR2 is YFSETQ in the germline V gene. The data belong to a study of blood T cell repertoires in COVID-19. Study context: Sample material is recorded as cDNA or gDNA derived from T cells, B-cell-depleted T cells, or PBMCs.

Original processing methods: Using reference gene primer amplification, nucleated cell counts were estimated. Profiled with immunoSEQ multiplex PCR; TCRdb holds only in-frame clones, not every one. The V and J calls and clone size are taken from that table; D and trimming were inferred from the DNA. This sample carries about 230,000 clones, roughly 80% of them seen once, and the ten largest clones take just under 7.5%. The sequenced sample consisted of peripheral blood. The V gene is TRBV5-1, the J gene TRBJ2-1; 7 bases align to TRBD1. This TCR derives from a woman aged 50 to 60 with acute or convalescent COVID-19. This CDR3 reads CASSIDPSARGIGRNEQFF. The CDR3, as DNA: TGCGCCAGCAGCATCGATCCATCGGCCAGGGGGATAGGTCGGAATGAGCAGTTCTTC.